What follows is one T cell receptor (beta chain) and its context. The data originate from a study of blood T cell repertoires in COVID-19. Overall study: PBMCs, B-cell-depleted T cells, or T cells were the source of the cDNA or gDNA that made up the material.

The V end was cut by 5 bases, the J end by 5 bases, with 18 bases between. CDR3 size: 16 residues. CDR1 is SEHNR, CDR2 FQNEAQ, per germline (reference sequence). Exposed study participants had met a COVID-19 case within 2 weeks before entry. Authors' data handling: Amplifying reference gene primers gave estimates of nucleated cell counts. The table came from immunoSEQ multiplex PCR; TCRdb's copy has only in-frame clones and leaves some out. Clone size and the V and J calls come from that table; the DNA yielded D and trimming. Of approximately 380,000 clones detected, 90% to 95% appear once; the ten largest clones hold roughly 0.86%.

The receptor comes from a woman aged 40 to 50 who had been exposed to COVID-19. V gene TRBV7-9 combines with J gene TRBJ1-4, with TRBD1 as a possible D gene (6 bases). The source material was PBMCs or T cells enriched from blood (not recorded which). The CDR3 loop reads CASSPRGGGSNEKLFF. The CDR3 DNA reads as TGTGCCAGCAGCCCCAGAGGGGGAGGGAGCAATGAAAAACTGTTTTTT.